These 30 T cell receptor beta chains originate from one sample sequenced in a study of identical twins. TCRdb itself ran the 5' RACE reads through MiXCR, one entry per CDR3 protein. This sample has approximately 470,000 distinct CDR3 sequences, with 14% found just once. These records were also assigned to another study, of yellow fever vaccine responses in identical twins.

Sequenced input: CD4+ T cells sorted from blood. The receptor source for this set is a woman aged 18 to 35 in good health.

The table lists this clonotype with a count of one. The genes are TRBV20-1 and TRBJ2-3; 8 bases align to TRBD1. The length of the CDR3 is 17 residues. In germline, CDR1 is DFQATT, CDR2 SNEGSKA (reference sequence). The junction had 9 bases not matched to a gene; V was cut back by 1 base and J by 0 bases. CDR3 amino acids: CSARGPPGGRSTDTQYF. The CDR3 nucleotides are TGCAGTGCTAGAGGTCCCCCAGGGGGCCGAAGCACAGATACGCAGTATTTT.

V and J are TRBV6-6 and TRBJ2-7, with 7 bases fitting TRBD1. From germline, CDR1 is MNHNY and CDR2 SVGAGI (reference sequence). The ends lost 6 bases at V and 3 bases at J; junction bases unmatched: 5. CDR3 length equals 13 residues. The CDR3 sequence: CASRAGTVYEQYF. The DNA of the CDR3 is TGTGCCAGCAGAGCCGGGACAGTCTACGAGCAGTACTTC.

This clonotype came up a few times. J is TRBJ2-2 and V is TRBV5-1; D unclear. Per the germline V gene, CDR1 is SGHRS and CDR2 is YFSETQ. CDR3 length: 15 residues. V shed 3 bases and J shed 2 bases, with 11 bases lying between them. CDR3 bases: TGCGCCAGCAGCTATAAAGGACCAAACACCGGGGAGCTGTTTTTT. Its translation is CASSYKGPNTGELFF.

The rearrangement uses TRBV28 and TRBJ2-1; TRBD2 agrees at 7 bases. Trimming at V came to 4 bases and at J to 8 bases, leaving 11 bases not matched to a gene. CDR3 size: 15 residues. Germline CDR1 and CDR2: MDHEN and SYDVKM. This chain's CDR3 is CASSWTSLGIDEQFF. The DNA for the CDR3 is TGTGCCAGCAGTTGGACTAGTTTGGGGATCGATGAGCAGTTCTTC.

This clonotype has just a few counts. The chain recombines TRBV3-1 with TRBJ2-3, with TRBD2 identical over 11 bases. Germline values: CDR1 LGHDT, CDR2 YNNKEL (reference sequence). The trim removed 2 bases at V and 5 bases at J, leaving 9 bases unmatched. This CDR3 is 17 amino acids long. The CDR3 here is CASSQLVRGLAEDTQYF. CDR3 bases: TGTGCCAGCAGCCAATTGGTTCGGGGACTAGCGGAAGATACGCAGTATTTT.

The chain is built from TRBV28 and TRBJ2-5; D may correspond to TRBD1 or TRBD2 (7 bases each). The CDR3 length is 18 residues. Germline CDR1 and CDR2: MDHEN and SYDVKM. V lost 3 bases and J lost 4, with 24 bases in between. The DNA of the CDR3 is TGTGCCAGCAGTTTGAACCCCGGGGGGCGCAGGGGGGGAGAGACCCAGTACTTC. It codes for CASSLNPGGRRGGETQYF.

This chain uses TRBV2 with TRBJ2-7; D might be TRBD1 (6 bases). Germline V CDR1 and CDR2: SNHLY, FYNNEI. The V end was cut by 2 bases, the J end by 5 bases, with 10 bases between. CDR3 size: 13 residues. CDR3 sequence reads: CASSEQGMNEQYF. CDR3 bases: TGTGCCAGCAGTGAACAGGGGATGAACGAGCAGTACTTC.

This clonotype was recorded at least ten times. The genes are TRBV3-1 and TRBJ1-6, with D hard to call. The CDR3 sequence is 14 residues long. From germline, CDR1 is LGHDT and CDR2 YNNKEL (reference sequence). Trimming left V 7 bases short and J 13 bases short, with 20 bases between. The CDR3 DNA reads as TGTGCCAGCACTCACCGCGAAGGCCAGGCCCCCCTCCACTTT. It codes for CASTHREGQAPLHF.

This clonotype was recorded at least ten times. This chain links TRBV6-2 or TRBV6-3 with TRBJ1-1, with D hard to call. The germline V gene has CDR1 MNHEY and CDR2 SVGEGT. V lost 8 bases to trimming and J lost 1 base, with 17 bases between them. The CDR3 sequence is 15 residues long. The CDR3 nucleotides read TGTGCCAGCTCCCACGCCAATACAGCGAACACTGAAGCTTTCTTT. Protein: CASSHANTANTEAFF.

The chain uses TRBV9 and TRBJ2-3; TRBD2 is a possible D gene (6 bases). The CDR3 extends over 17 amino acids. Germline lookup yields CDR1 SGDLS and CDR2 YYNGEE. Trimming stripped 3 bases from V and 1 base from J, with 18 bases between. The CDR3 nucleotides read TGTGCCAGCAGCGCCCTGGCCACCGGGGGACGCACAGATACGCAGTATTTT. It translates to CASSALATGGRTDTQYF.

A few counts support this clonotype. This chain links TRBV18 with TRBJ2-3; no clear D gene. This CDR3 has 14 amino acids. The germline V and J ends were trimmed by 0 bases and 6 bases, with 10 bases remaining between them. CDR1 is KGHSH, CDR2 LQKENI, per germline. DNA of the CDR3: TGTGCCAGCTCACCACCTGGTAGCCCCGATACGCAGTATTTT. Its translation is CASSPPGSPDTQYF. Supplemented by reference TRBV18 and TRBJ2-3, the full variable domain reads NAGVMQNPRHLVRRRGQEARLRCSPMKGHSHVYWYRQLPEEGLKFMVYLQKENIIDESGMPKERFSAEFPKEGPSILRIQQVVRGDSAAYFCASSPPGSPDTQYFGPGTRLTVL.

The chain uses TRBV7-2 and TRBJ2-1, with 9 bases aligning to TRBD2. J lost 4 bases, V lost 5 bases, and 6 bases had no gene match. CDR1 and CDR2 from the germline V gene are SGHTA and FQGNSA. This CDR3 region has 15 residues. CDR3 residues: CASSQAGGGYNEQFF. Written as DNA, the CDR3 is TGTGCCAGCAGCCAAGCGGGAGGAGGATACAATGAGCAGTTCTTC.

This clonotype was observed a few times. The V gene is TRBV27, the J gene TRBJ2-1, with D perhaps given as TRBD1 or TRBD2 (6 bases each). The CDR3 loop spans 17 amino acids. V was cut by 6 bases and J by 12 bases, with 30 bases left in between. CDR1 and CDR2 from the germline V gene are MNHEY and SMNVEV (reference sequence). The CDR3 nucleotides are TGTGCCAGCAGCATTCTATTCAGTGGGGGGCCCAAGCCGGGGCAGTTCTTC. Its translation is CASSILFSGGPKPGQFF.

The genes are TRBV5-1 and TRBJ2-5, with D maybe TRBD1 (7 bases). CDR3 size: 13 residues. The V and J ends lost 5 bases and 2 bases respectively, with 10 bases between them. CDR1 is SGHRS, CDR2 YFSETQ, per germline. The CDR3 sequence is CASREGQQETQYF. The CDR3 coding sequence is TGCGCCAGCAGGGAGGGACAGCAAGAGACCCAGTACTTC.

The chain recombines TRBV20-1 with TRBJ2-7; no definite D call. With 4 bases removed from V and 2 bases from J, the gap between germline ends came to 9 bases. The CDR3 runs 12 residues. The V gene's germline CDR1 is DFQATT and CDR2 SNEGSKA (reference sequence). This chain's CDR3 is CSAMGYPYEQYF. The CDR3, as DNA: TGCAGTGCTATGGGTTACCCCTACGAGCAGTACTTC.

This chain uses TRBV4-3 with TRBJ2-3; 15 positions agree with TRBD2. CDR1 and CDR2 (germline): LGHNA, YSLEER. The CDR3 is 16 amino acids. After removal of 4 bases from V and 5 bases from J, the junction contained 4 bases not matched to a gene. The CDR3 sequence: CASSPGLAGGKDTQYF. The CDR3 bases are TGCGCCAGCAGCCCCGGACTAGCGGGAGGGAAAGATACGCAGTATTTT.

In its sample, this clonotype was seen a few times. This chain joins TRBV20-1 and TRBJ2-7; 9 nucleotides match TRBD2. Germline V gene sequence: CDR1 DFQATT, CDR2 SNEGSKA (reference sequence). Losses at the gene ends were 6 bases for V and 7 bases for J; bases not matched to a gene: 10. The CDR3 runs to 13 residues. The DNA for the CDR3 is TGCAGTGCCCAGGGGCGGGAGGGCCGAGAGCAGTACTTC. The encoded protein is CSAQGREGREQYF.

This clonotype appeared a few times. This chain connects TRBV27 to TRBJ2-7; TRBD1 aligns across 7 bases. CDR3 length: 15 residues. V dropped 5 bases and J dropped 7; count of bases not matched to a gene: 14. Germline-derived CDR1 and CDR2 are MNHEY and SMNVEV (reference sequence). The CDR3 DNA reads as TGTGCCAGCAGTGCAGTACAGGGGTATGAGGGGGAGCAGTACTTC. It encodes CASSAVQGYEGEQYF.

This clonotype has a handful of counts. The J gene is TRBJ2-5, the V gene TRBV7-2, with 14 nucleotides matching TRBD2. J was trimmed by 10 bases and V by 1 base; bases with no gene match: 8. This CDR3 comprises 16 residues. The germline V gene has CDR1 SGHTA and CDR2 FQGNSA. The CDR3 nucleotides are TGTGCCAGCAGCTTAGGACTAGCGGGGGGGCTGGGTAGCCAGTACTTC. Translation gives CASSLGLAGGLGSQYF.

There are many counts of this clonotype. At one boundary the junction diverges from the germline segment, which might be a read error. The CDR3 loop reads CASSLGTGSNQPQHF. The CDR3 DNA follows: TGTGCCAGCAGCTTAGGGACAGGGAGCAATCAGCCCCAGCATTTT. The chain recombines TRBV12-3 or TRBV12-4 with TRBJ1-5; TRBD1 aligns across 9 bases. The length of the CDR3 is 15 residues.

Only a few counts were recorded for this clonotype. The V gene is TRBV3-1, the J gene TRBJ2-1; the match to TRBD1 covers 7 bases. CDR3 length: 17 amino acids. CDR1 and CDR2 from the germline V gene are LGHDT and YNNKEL (reference sequence). Trimming removed 5 bases from V and 0 bases from J; junction bases left unmatched: 10. The CDR3 protein is CASSNRQGRSSYNEQFF. The CDR3 nucleotides read TGTGCCAGCAGCAACCGACAGGGTAGGAGCTCCTACAATGAGCAGTTCTTC.

This clonotype has more than one count but fewer than ten. J is TRBJ1-1 and V is TRBV28; D not resolved. There are 12 residues in the CDR3. In germline, CDR1 is MDHEN, CDR2 SYDVKM. V was clipped by 3 bases and J by 3 bases, with 5 bases between them. CDR3 sequence: CASSFVHTEAFF. CDR3 bases: TGTGCCAGCAGTTTCGTTCACACTGAAGCTTTCTTT.

Only a few counts were recorded for this clonotype. The V call is TRBV20-1, the J call TRBJ1-2; tentative D call: TRBD1 (5 bases). The ends were cut back, 1 base at V and 0 bases at J, with 12 bases in the middle. This CDR3 contains 15 residues. Looked up from germline, CDR1 is DFQATT and CDR2 is SNEGSKA (reference sequence). CDR3 in amino acids: CSARGGARANYGYTF. The CDR3 nucleotides are TGCAGTGCTAGAGGAGGGGCGCGAGCTAACTATGGCTACACCTTC.

V is TRBV18 and J is TRBJ1-5; D ambiguous. This CDR3 is built from 13 residues. Germline V CDR1 and CDR2: KGHSH, LQKENI. V was shortened by 4 bases and J by 10 bases, with 14 bases between the two germline ends. This chain's CDR3 is CASSRQTIDPQHF. CDR3 coding DNA: TGTGCCAGCTCACGGCAGACAATCGACCCCCAGCATTTT. Full variable domain (remainder filled in from reference TRBV18 and TRBJ1-5): NAGVMQNPRHLVRRRGQEARLRCSPMKGHSHVYWYRQLPEEGLKFMVYLQKENIIDESGMPKERFSAEFPKEGPSILRIQQVVRGDSAAYFCASSRQTIDPQHFGDGTRLSIL.

The chain employs TRBV2 and TRBJ2-7; no reliable D call. The CDR3 contains 14 residues. V was clipped by 3 bases and J by 2 bases, with 11 bases between them. Germline-derived CDR1 and CDR2 are SNHLY and FYNNEI. The CDR3 is CASSDETPPYEQYF. The CDR3 DNA reads TGTGCCAGCAGTGATGAGACACCACCCTACGAGCAGTACTTC.

This clonotype was observed a handful of times. The rearrangement uses TRBV10-2 and TRBJ1-5; 8 bases are a match to TRBD1. This CDR3 is 14 amino acids long. Germline V gene data show CDR1 as WSHSY and CDR2 as SAAADI. Losses at the gene ends were 2 bases for V and 5 bases for J; bases not matched to a gene: 2. The CDR3 is CASSEGGQDQPQHF. CDR3 nucleotides: TGCGCCAGCAGTGAGGGGGGACAGGATCAGCCCCAGCATTTT.

V usage is TRBV28 and J usage is TRBJ2-1; D possibly corresponds to TRBD1 (5 bases). The V end was cut by 7 bases, the J end by 0 bases, with 16 bases between. Germline V gene data show CDR1 as MDHEN and CDR2 as SYDVKM. The CDR3 is 16 residues long. The CDR3, as DNA: TGTGCCAGCAATGATTTAGGACAACACTCCTACAATGAGCAGTTCTTC. As protein: CASNDLGQHSYNEQFF.

This chain links TRBV3-1 with TRBJ1-2, with 10 bases aligning to TRBD1. V lost 1 base and J lost 4; bases outside the gene matches: 3. The germline V gene has CDR1 LGHDT and CDR2 YNNKEL (reference sequence). The CDR3 length is 15 residues. The CDR3 is CASSQGDRGIYGYTF. In DNA form, the CDR3 reads TGTGCCAGCAGCCAAGGGGACAGGGGAATCTATGGCTACACCTTC.

The sample holds a few counts of this clonotype. The rearrangement uses TRBV9 and TRBJ2-6, with D uncertain. This CDR3 has 15 amino acids. V gave up 3 bases and J gave up 0 bases, with 7 bases separating them. The germline gives CDR1 SGDLS, CDR2 YYNGEE. The CDR3 DNA reads as TGTGCCAGCAGCGCAGACGGCTCTGGGGCCAACGTCCTGACTTTC. It translates to CASSADGSGANVLTF.

This clonotype was counted at least ten times. This chain connects TRBV15 to TRBJ2-5; 8 bases line up with TRBD2. V was pared by 4 bases and J by 3 bases, with 7 bases of the junction left unmatched. Germline-derived CDR1 and CDR2 are LNHNV and YYDKDF (reference sequence). The CDR3 has 15 residues. CDR3 loop: CATSIGGGSEETQYF. The CDR3 bases are TGTGCCACCAGCATCGGGGGGGGTAGCGAAGAGACCCAGTACTTC.